The 18 T cell receptor beta chains below were found in one sample sequenced in a study of cytomegalovirus exposure and HLA in healthy donors. The protocol was immunoSEQ multiplex PCR, while the TCRdb copy is restricted to in-frame clones and leaves out a portion. The sample includes about 56,000 clones, approximately 89% seen only once; the top ten take around 15%. The sequencing sample was made of PBMCs. The receptor set was obtained from a woman aged 18-30 years in good health and CMV-seronegative.

The V and J genes are TRBV10-3 and TRBJ2-1; 8 nucleotides match TRBD2. V trimming: 2 bases; J trimming: 6 bases; junction bases outside the gene matches: 3. CDR1 ENHRY and CDR2 SYGVKD come from the germline V gene. The CDR3 runs 14 residues. The CDR3 nucleotides are TGTGCCATCAGTGAGGGAGGACTAGCCAATGAGCAGTTCTTC. Amino acids: CAISEGGLANEQFF.

V and J are TRBV6-5 and TRBJ1-2, with 7 bases matching TRBD1. With V trimmed by 4 bases and J by 3 bases, 8 bases remained unmatched. Germline V gene lookup returns CDR1 MNHEY and CDR2 SVGAGI. The CDR3 loop spans 15 amino acids. CDR3 sequence reads: CASSSYRGPHYGYTF. CDR3 in DNA: TGTGCCAGCAGTTCCTACAGGGGACCCCACTATGGCTACACCTTC.

This chain joins TRBV7-3 and TRBJ2-1; TRBD1 agrees at 9 bases. The CDR3 is 13 residues long. The J segment lost 8 bases and the V segment lost 6 bases, leaving 5 bases of the junction unmatched. CDR1 is SGHTA and CDR2 is FQGTGA in the germline V gene. The chain's CDR3 is CASRRTGVDEQFF. The CDR3 region has the DNA TGTGCCAGCAGGCGGACAGGGGTCGATGAGCAGTTCTTC. The whole variable domain, remainder taken from reference TRBV7-3 and TRBJ2-1, is GAGVSQTPSNKVTEKGKYVELRCDPISGHTALYWYRQSLGQGPEFLIYFQGTGAADDSGLPNDRFFAVRPEGSVSTLKIQRTERGDSAVYLCASRRTGVDEQFFGPGTRLTVL.

V and J are TRBV4-3 and TRBJ2-3; TRBD2 matches at 7 bases. Germline V gene lookup returns CDR1 LGHNA and CDR2 YSLEER. This CDR3 has 15 amino acids. Germline trimming cut 8 bases from V and 4 bases from J; bases unmatched to any gene: 12. The CDR3 loop reads CASRVTAGSADTQYF. As DNA, the CDR3 is TGCGCCAGCCGTGTTACAGCGGGATCGGCAGATACGCAGTATTTT.

The chain has TRBV6-5 and TRBJ2-3; possible D gene TRBD2, 6 bases. Germline CDR1 is MNHEY and CDR2 is SVGAGI. The CDR3 consists of 12 residues. V lost 10 bases to trimming and J lost 0 bases, with 8 bases between them. Written as DNA, the CDR3 is TGTGCCACTCGGGGGAGCACAGATACGCAGTATTTT. Its translation: CATRGSTDTQYF.

The CDR3 is CASSPLQGAITEAFF. In DNA form, the CDR3 reads TGTGCCAGCAGCCCACTACAGGGGGCGATAACTGAAGCTTTCTTT. The chain recombines TRBV5-6 with TRBJ1-1; 9 bases line up with TRBD1. After removal of 4 bases from V and 5 bases from J, the junction contained 9 bases not matched to a gene. Germline values: CDR1 SGHDT, CDR2 YYEEEE. The CDR3 loop spans 15 amino acids.

The chain is built from TRBV5-1 and TRBJ2-7, with 12 positions matching TRBD2. Germline lookup yields CDR1 SGHRS and CDR2 YFSETQ. The CDR3 spans 15 residues. V was pared by 7 bases and J by 0 bases, with 5 bases of the junction left unmatched. The CDR3 protein is CASHPSGGASYEQYF. As DNA, the CDR3 is TGCGCCAGCCACCCTAGCGGGGGGGCCTCCTACGAGCAGTACTTC.

The chain joins TRBV30 to TRBJ1-3, with no clear D. There are 12 residues in the CDR3. The germline gives CDR1 GTSNPN, CDR2 SVGIG (reference sequence). V shed 4 bases and J shed 4 bases, with 8 bases lying between them. The CDR3 reads CAWKKPGNTIYF. The CDR3 nucleotides are TGTGCCTGGAAAAAGCCGGGAAACACCATATATTTT. Looking up the rest from reference TRBV30 and TRBJ1-3 gives the full variable domain: SQTIHQWPATLVQPVGSPLSLECTVEGTSNPNLYWYRQAAGRGLQLLFYSVGIGQISSEVPQNLSASRPQDRQFILSSKKLLLSDSGFYLCAWKKPGNTIYFGEGSWLTVV.

The rearrangement links TRBV15 to TRBJ1-1, with D maybe TRBD1 (6 bases). The CDR3 runs 16 residues. Germline V gene data show CDR1 as LNHNV and CDR2 as YYDKDF (reference sequence). V dropped 0 bases and J dropped 8 bases, with 19 bases sitting between them. CDR3 in DNA: TGTGCCACCAGCAGAGATGGACAGAGCTTACTGGTGGAAGCTTTCTTT. Amino acid sequence: CATSRDGQSLLVEAFF.

The CDR3 here is CASSLAPASGNPYGETQYF. The CDR3 DNA reads TGTGCCAGCAGCTTAGCCCCGGCTAGCGGTAACCCATATGGGGAGACCCAGTACTTC. This chain connects TRBV7-9 to TRBJ2-5; 7 positions agree with TRBD2. CDR1 is SEHNR and CDR2 is FQNEAQ in the germline V gene (reference sequence). The CDR3 totals 19 residues. Trimming took 0 bases from V and 5 from J; bases not matched to a gene: 18.

In its sample, this clone was seen a few times. This chain links TRBV7-6 with TRBJ2-5, with unresolved D. Germline-derived CDR1 and CDR2 are SGHVS and FNYEAQ. The CDR3 extends over 13 amino acids. Trimming left V 3 bases short and J 3 bases short, with 8 bases between. The CDR3, as DNA: TGTGCCAGCAGCTTGGTGCCAGAAGAGACCCAGTACTTC. This gives the protein CASSLVPEETQYF.

V is TRBV19 and J is TRBJ1-2; the match to TRBD1 covers 10 bases. The CDR3 runs to 17 residues. Germline CDR1 and CDR2: LNHDA and SQIVND (reference sequence). V was pared by 3 bases and J by 2 bases, with 9 bases of the junction left unmatched. The CDR3: CASSIPVETGGNYGYTF. CDR3 bases: TGTGCCAGTAGTATTCCGGTGGAGACAGGGGGCAACTATGGCTACACCTTC. Full variable domain (remainder filled in from reference TRBV19 and TRBJ1-2): DGGITQSPKYLFRKEGQNVTLSCEQNLNHDAMYWYRQDPGQGLRLIYYSQIVNDFQKGDIAEGYSVSREKKESFPLTVTSAQKNPTAFYLCASSIPVETGGNYGYTFGSGTRLTVV.

This chain connects TRBV10-3 to TRBJ2-1, with 10 bases lining up with TRBD2. The CDR3 length is 16 residues. The germline V gene encodes CDR1 ENHRY and CDR2 SYGVKD. V shed 0 bases, J shed 4 bases, and the junction held 3 bases outside the gene matches. The CDR3 bases are TGTGCCATCAGTGAGTCAGGGACTAGCGTTTACAATGAGCAGTTCTTC. Translating it yields CAISESGTSVYNEQFF.

The rearrangement joins TRBV4-3 to TRBJ1-2; TRBD1 matches at 7 bases. Germline V gene data show CDR1 as LGHNA and CDR2 as YSLEER. V was pared by 1 base and J by 4 bases, with 6 bases of the junction left unmatched. The CDR3 length is 15 residues. The CDR3 loop is CASSQVAGGLYGYTF. In DNA form, the CDR3 reads TGCGCCAGCAGCCAAGTCGCAGGGGGTCTCTATGGCTACACCTTC.

V and J are TRBV27 and TRBJ2-3; no reliable D call. The CDR3 is 13 residues long. V was cut by 5 bases and J by 0 bases, with 6 bases left in between. CDR1 and CDR2 from the germline V gene are MNHEY and SMNVEV (reference sequence). In nucleotides, the CDR3 is TGTGCCAGCAGTGTCAGAAGCACAGATACGCAGTATTTT. It specifies CASSVRSTDTQYF.

V usage is TRBV2 and J usage is TRBJ1-2, with 7 bases lining up with TRBD1. This CDR3 spans 14 amino acids. The J segment lost 8 bases and the V segment lost 5 bases, leaving 11 bases of the junction unmatched. CDR1 is SNHLY, CDR2 FYNNEI, per germline. Here the CDR3 reads CASSSDRELRGYTF. DNA for the CDR3: TGTGCCAGCAGTTCAGACAGGGAGCTGCGGGGCTACACCTTC.

The rearrangement uses TRBV28 and TRBJ2-3; the D gene is possibly TRBD2 (6 bases). Trimming stripped 3 bases from V and 4 bases from J, with 8 bases between. The germline V gene has CDR1 MDHEN and CDR2 SYDVKM. The CDR3 spans 13 residues. The CDR3 DNA follows: TGTGCCAGCAGTTTTCCGGGAGCAGATACGCAGTATTTT. Its protein is CASSFPGADTQYF.

The V and J genes are TRBV7-2 and TRBJ2-7, with D unresolved. V gave up 3 bases and J gave up 0 bases, with 12 bases separating them. CDR3 length: 15 residues. The germline V gene has CDR1 SGHTA and CDR2 FQGNSA. This chain's CDR3 is CASSLYGLSSYEQYF. The DNA of the CDR3 is TGTGCCAGCAGCTTGTACGGTCTTAGCTCCTACGAGCAGTACTTC.